This T cell receptor (beta chain) was identified during a study of T cell responses to AZD1222 COVID-19 vaccine. The CDR3 consists of 12 residues. Libraries were prepared by immunoSEQ multiplex PCR; TCRdb keeps only in-frame clonotypes and omits some of them. The table lists about 130,000 clones, 88% of them singletons. The gene calls are TRBV21-1 and TRBJ2-5; no DNA check was done on the table's D call, TRBD1. TRBV21-1 corresponds to a pseudogene. The source of this sequence is an adult in good health. This sample comprised peripheral blood, obtained on day 0 of AZD1222 vaccination. CDR3 DNA sequence: TGTGCCATCGCCGGGACAGAAGAGACCCAGTACTTC. Its protein product is CAIAGTEETQYF.